This T cell receptor beta chain came from a study of OX40 agonist ivuxolimab in advanced cancers. Generated by immunoSEQ multiplex PCR, the TCRdb table keeps only in-frame clones and is missing some. The data show over 65,000 clones, about nine tenths seen once. Germline CDR1 is SGHNT and CDR2 is YENEEA. The V and J ends lost 8 bases and 7 bases, in that order; junction bases with no gene match: 13. CDR3 length equals 14 residues. The chain employs TRBV11-3 and TRBJ2-7; 8 bases align to TRBD1. The sequence was collected from an adult with an advanced solid tumor such as melanoma, head and neck, liver or kidney cancer. Here the sequenced sample was CD4+ or CD8+ T cells sorted from blood, taken in a trial of the OX40 agonist ivuxolimab. The CDR3: CASRGRTGLGEQYF. The CDR3, as DNA: TGTGCCAGCCGGGGGAGGACAGGGCTAGGTGAGCAGTACTTC.